What follows describes a single T cell receptor (beta chain). How the authors handled the data: Cell counts per sample came from amplifying reference gene primers. Using immunoSEQ multiplex PCR, the repertoire was profiled, and TCRdb retains in-frame clones only, with some absent. Clone size and the V and J calls come from that table; the DNA yielded D and trimming. The sample carries roughly 250,000 clones, around 89% recorded once. The germline V gene encodes CDR1 SGHRS and CDR2 YFSETQ. CDR3 length equals 17 residues. Germline trimming cut 3 bases from V and 0 bases from J; bases unmatched to any gene: 7. These data belong to a study of blood T cell repertoires in COVID-19. About the study: From the United States, Italy and Spain came samples of acute and convalescent COVID-19. PBMCs, B-cell-depleted T cells, or T cells provided the cDNA or gDNA that made up the material.

V usage is TRBV5-1 and J usage is TRBJ2-5, with 11 bases matching TRBD2. The sample taken for sequencing was peripheral blood. The sequence was collected from a man aged 30-40 years with acute or convalescent COVID-19. CDR3 amino acids: CASSSPGLAVYQETQYF. CDR3 in DNA: TGCGCCAGCAGCTCACCGGGACTAGCGGTGTACCAAGAGACCCAGTACTTC.